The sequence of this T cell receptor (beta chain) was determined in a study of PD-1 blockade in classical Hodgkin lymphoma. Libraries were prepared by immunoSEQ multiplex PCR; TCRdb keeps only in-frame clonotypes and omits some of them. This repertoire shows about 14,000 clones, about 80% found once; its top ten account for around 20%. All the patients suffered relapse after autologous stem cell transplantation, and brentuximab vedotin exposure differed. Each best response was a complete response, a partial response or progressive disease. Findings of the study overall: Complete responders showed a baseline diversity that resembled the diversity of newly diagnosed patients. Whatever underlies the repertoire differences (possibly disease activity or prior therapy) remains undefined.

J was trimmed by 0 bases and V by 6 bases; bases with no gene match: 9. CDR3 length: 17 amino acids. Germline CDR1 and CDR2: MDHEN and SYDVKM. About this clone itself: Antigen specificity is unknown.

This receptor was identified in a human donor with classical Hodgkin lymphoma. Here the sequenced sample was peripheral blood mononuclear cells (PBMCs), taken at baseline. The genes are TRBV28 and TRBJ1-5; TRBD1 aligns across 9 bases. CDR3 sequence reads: CASRGTGYTVSNQPQHF. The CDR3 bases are TGTGCCAGCAGGGGGACAGGGTATACGGTTAGCAATCAGCCCCAGCATTTT.